This TCR beta chain was recorded in a study of blood T cell repertoires in COVID-19. About the research overall: The United States, Italy and Spain supplied acute and convalescent COVID-19 samples.

In the authors' methods: Nucleated cell number was recorded as an estimate derived from reference gene primer amplification. Using immunoSEQ multiplex PCR, the repertoire was profiled, and TCRdb retains in-frame clones only, with some absent. That table furnishes V, J and clone size, whereas the DNA furnished D and trimming. Among around 400,000 clones listed, 80% to 95% were seen once. The CDR3 spans 17 residues. The participants were between roughly 18 and 89 years old and came from about two dozen US areas. The V call is TRBV21-1, the J call TRBJ2-7; TRBD1 is the table's D call and was not checked against the DNA. TRBV21-1 corresponds to a pseudogene. This sequence originates from a woman aged 40 to 55 who had been exposed to COVID-19. The source material was PBMCs or T cells enriched from blood (not recorded which). The DNA of the CDR3 is TGTGCCAGCAGCAAGTTGGTTTGGGAACAGGGGTCGTGCGAGCAGTACTTC. This sequence encodes CASSKLVWEQGSCEQYF.